The 26 T cell receptor beta chains reported below all come from one sample, sequenced in a study of T cells after yellow fever vaccination. TCRdb passed the 5' RACE reads through MiXCR, listing each CDR3 protein once. The sample lists some 550,000 distinct CDR3 sequences, roughly 21% occurring once. The specimen was PBMCs, collected 15 days after the yellow fever booster vaccination. The receptors stem from a man younger than 45 who received the YFV17D yellow fever vaccine.

The sample holds a few counts of this clonotype. The CDR3 is CASLRGELFF. The CDR3 region has the DNA TGTGCCAGCTTGAGGGGGGAGCTGTTTTTT. V gene TRBV12-3 or TRBV12-4 combines with J gene TRBJ2-2; D is unclear. The CDR3 covers 10 residues. V lost 8 bases and J lost 8, with 6 bases in between.

This clonotype occurred a few times. The rearrangement links TRBV5-1 to TRBJ2-5; D call uncertain. CDR1 is SGHRS and CDR2 is YFSETQ in the germline V gene. V shed 4 bases and J shed 1 base, with 5 bases lying between them. CDR3 length: 12 residues. CDR3 protein: CASSIVQETQYF. The CDR3 region has the DNA TGCGCCAGCAGCATCGTCCAAGAGACCCAGTACTTC.

This sequence joins TRBV9 and TRBJ2-1, with D perhaps given as TRBD1 or TRBD2 (5 bases each). Germline V gene lookup returns CDR1 SGDLS and CDR2 YYNGEE. The CDR3 spans 16 residues. The V end was cut by 0 bases, the J end by 7 bases, with 17 bases between. Here the CDR3 reads CASSVVGVGERNEQFF. CDR3 sequence (DNA): TGTGCCAGCAGCGTAGTGGGGGTGGGGGAACGGAATGAGCAGTTCTTC.

This chain connects TRBV20-1 to TRBJ2-2; 8 nucleotides agree with TRBD1. The CDR3 is 17 amino acids. Germline V gene sequence: CDR1 DFQATT, CDR2 SNEGSKA (reference sequence). The V and J ends lost 0 bases and 2 bases, in that order; junction bases with no gene match: 8. The CDR3 nucleotides read TGCAGTGCTAGAGATCCCCTCAGGGGGCTAAACACCGGGGAGCTGTTTTTT. Translated, it gives CSARDPLRGLNTGELFF.

The genes are TRBV2 and TRBJ1-5, with a weak D call TRBD1 (5 bases). The V end lost 1 base, the J end lost 0 bases, and 19 bases lay between the germline ends. The CDR3 is made up of 19 amino acids. Germline V gene data show CDR1 as SNHLY and CDR2 as FYNNEI. CDR3 loop: CASSEEASSGGYSNQPQHF. The CDR3 nucleotides are TGTGCCAGCAGTGAAGAGGCAAGTTCCGGGGGTTATAGCAATCAGCCCCAGCATTTT.

This clonotype was picked up many times. This chain uses TRBV6-5 with TRBJ2-1; 10 positions agree with TRBD1. The germline gives CDR1 MNHEY, CDR2 SVGAGI. After removal of 4 bases from V and 4 bases from J, the junction contained 13 bases not matched to a gene. CDR3 length equals 18 residues. Here the CDR3 reads CASSSPRDRGFGYNEQFF. The CDR3 DNA sequence: TGTGCCAGCAGTTCCCCGAGGGACAGGGGTTTCGGGTACAATGAGCAGTTCTTC.

This clonotype turned up a few times. The V call is TRBV12-3 or TRBV12-4, the J call TRBJ1-2; weak D call: TRBD1 (6 bases). V was clipped by 5 bases and J by 4 bases, with 17 bases between them. This CDR3 contains 15 residues. CDR3 nucleotide sequence: TGTGCCAGCAGTCCCTCGGGGGGCGCGGGCTATGGCTACACCTTC. Its protein is CASSPSGGAGYGYTF.

This chain joins TRBV7-3 and TRBJ2-2; tentatively, D is TRBD1 (5 bases). The CDR3 has 16 amino acids. Germline V gene sequence: CDR1 SGHTA, CDR2 FQGTGA. V was cut by 4 bases and J by 1 base, with 13 bases left in between. CDR3 nucleotide sequence: TGTGCCAGCAGCTCTCAGTGGGGCGGGAACACCGGGGAGCTGTTTTTT. Translation gives CASSSQWGGNTGELFF.

This clonotype was counted only a few times. The chain uses TRBV21-1 and TRBJ2-7; the table's D call, TRBD1, was not checked against the DNA. TRBV21-1 is noted as a pseudogene. This CDR3 comprises 15 residues. The CDR3 nucleotides are TGTGCCAGCCCCCACCGGGCGGGGCTAATCTACGAGCAGTACTTC. Its protein is CASPHRAGLIYEQYF.

This clonotype was observed a few times. In DNA, the CDR3 is TGTGCCAGCAGTTACGTGACAGGGGGCGCAGATACGCAGTATTTT. This codes for CASSYVTGGADTQYF. J is TRBJ2-3 and V is TRBV6-5; 10 bases agree with TRBD1. The CDR3 sequence is 15 residues long. J lost 4 bases, V lost 2 bases, and 3 bases had no gene match. CDR1 and CDR2 from the germline V gene are MNHEY and SVGAGI.

This chain joins TRBV7-9 and TRBJ2-3; D is possibly TRBD2 (6 bases). V was clipped by 5 bases and J by 6 bases, with 21 bases between them. The CDR3 is made up of 16 amino acids. The germline V gene encodes CDR1 SEHNR and CDR2 FQNEAQ (reference sequence). CDR3 in amino acids: CASSPPWDAGSDTQYF. The CDR3, as DNA: TGTGCCAGCAGCCCCCCCTGGGACGCGGGATCCGATACGCAGTATTTT.

This chain uses TRBV19 with TRBJ2-7; 10 bases agree with TRBD1. The CDR3 spans 16 residues. Per the germline V gene, CDR1 is LNHDA and CDR2 is SQIVND (reference sequence). After removal of 1 base from V and 2 bases from J, the junction contained 5 bases not matched to a gene. CDR3 region: CASSIGDRGVAYEQYF. As DNA, the CDR3 is TGTGCCAGTAGTATAGGGGACAGGGGTGTCGCCTACGAGCAGTACTTC.

This clonotype was found a few times. V and J are TRBV18 and TRBJ2-1, with D perhaps TRBD2 (8 bases). The V and J ends lost 6 bases and 8 bases respectively, with 29 bases between them. The germline V gene has CDR1 KGHSH and CDR2 LQKENI. CDR3 length: 18 residues. The CDR3 protein is CASSVGTTGSGSLYEQFF. As DNA, the CDR3 is TGTGCCAGCTCCGTTGGGACGACAGGGAGCGGGAGTCTGTATGAGCAGTTCTTC.

This clonotype came up a few times. V usage is TRBV9 and J usage is TRBJ2-5, with a weak D call TRBD2 (5 bases). Looked up from germline, CDR1 is SGDLS and CDR2 is YYNGEE. The CDR3 length is 13 residues. Between the trimmed V and J ends, which lost 3 bases and 5 bases, there was a span of 11 bases. The CDR3 nucleotides are TGTGCCAGCAGCGGCGGGCATCGGGAGACCCAGTACTTC. Translated: CASSGGHRETQYF.

V gene TRBV20-1 combines with J gene TRBJ2-2; 7 bases agree with TRBD2. The CDR3 sequence is 15 residues long. V lost 5 bases to trimming and J lost 4 bases; unmatched junction nucleotides: 10. Germline V gene lookup returns CDR1 DFQATT and CDR2 SNEGSKA (reference sequence). DNA of the CDR3: TGCAGTGCTCCTCCCGCGGGAGCGGGCACCGGGGAGCTGTTTTTT. Its translation: CSAPPAGAGTGELFF.

The chain recombines TRBV10-3 with TRBJ2-1; 9 nucleotides line up with TRBD1. This CDR3 has 14 residues. The germline CDR1 and CDR2 sequences are ENHRY and SYGVKD. V lost 4 bases and J lost 7; bases outside the gene matches: 5. The CDR3 coding sequence is TGTGCCATCAGTGGGACAGGGGTGCAGAATGAGCAGTTCTTC. Translated, it gives CAISGTGVQNEQFF.

This clonotype was observed a handful of times. The chain is built from TRBV20-1 and TRBJ2-3, with TRBD2 matching over 8 bases. Germline trimming cut 0 bases from V and 6 bases from J; bases unmatched to any gene: 11. Germline V lookup: CDR1 DFQATT, CDR2 SNEGSKA (reference sequence). The CDR3 has 16 amino acids. The CDR3 loop is CSARDLGGAGDDTQYF. The CDR3 region has the DNA TGCAGTGCTAGAGATCTCGGGGGGGCTGGTGACGATACGCAGTATTTT.

There are a few counts of this clonotype. This sequence joins TRBV4-3 and TRBJ2-3; D unclear. The CDR3 spans 16 residues. V lost 0 bases and J lost 0, with 10 bases in between. The V gene's germline CDR1 is LGHNA and CDR2 YSLEER. CDR3 in amino acids: CASSQEGLRSTDTQYF. The CDR3 DNA follows: TGCGCCAGCAGCCAAGAAGGGCTCCGAAGCACAGATACGCAGTATTTT.

The sample holds a few counts of this clonotype. CDR3 amino acids: CSAEEGPGHEQYF. The DNA for the CDR3 is TGCAGCGCAGAAGAGGGGCCGGGCCACGAGCAGTACTTC. V is TRBV29-1 and J is TRBJ2-7, with D possibly being TRBD1 or TRBD2 (5 bases each). CDR1 SQVTM and CDR2 ANQGSEA come from the germline V gene. The V end was cut by 7 bases, the J end by 5 bases, with 18 bases between. CDR3 size: 13 residues.

This clonotype has a handful of counts. The V call is TRBV29-1, the J call TRBJ2-5; 7 bases agree with TRBD1. V gave up 5 bases and J gave up 5 bases; unmatched junction bases: 8. Germline lookup yields CDR1 SQVTM and CDR2 ANQGSEA. There are 13 residues in the CDR3. The CDR3 coding sequence is TGCAGCGTTCAAAGGGGGCTAGGGGAGACCCAGTACTTC. Its protein is CSVQRGLGETQYF.

This rearrangement joins TRBV6-1 to TRBJ1-3, with 12 bases identical to TRBD1. The J segment lost 2 bases and the V segment lost 8 bases, leaving 10 bases of the junction unmatched. CDR3 length: 17 amino acids. CDR1 is MNHNS and CDR2 is SASEGT in the germline V gene. The CDR3 region has the DNA TGTGCCAGCTCCACCGGGGACAGGGGGCTTACTGGAAACACCATATATTTT. Amino acids: CASSTGDRGLTGNTIYF.

The V gene is TRBV7-2, the J gene TRBJ2-7, with 15 bases fitting TRBD2. This CDR3 contains 16 residues. After removal of 6 bases from V and 5 bases from J, the junction contained 8 bases not matched to a gene. Germline CDR1 reads SGHTA; CDR2 reads FQGNSA. CDR3 sequence reads: CASRKPGLAGGDEQYF. CDR3 nucleotides: TGTGCCAGCAGAAAACCGGGACTAGCGGGAGGTGACGAGCAGTACTTC.

This clonotype was counted only a few times. The CDR3 sequence is CSAIAGTSGSFNEQFF. As DNA, the CDR3 is TGCAGTGCCATCGCCGGGACTAGCGGGAGCTTCAATGAGCAGTTCTTC. The rearrangement links TRBV20-1 to TRBJ2-1; TRBD2 matches 14 bases. CDR3 length equals 16 residues. Germline CDR1 is DFQATT and CDR2 is SNEGSKA (reference sequence). The trim removed 6 bases at V and 6 bases at J, leaving 10 bases unmatched.

Only a few counts were recorded for this clonotype. The chain couples TRBV28 to TRBJ2-5, with D tentatively TRBD1 (6 bases). Between the trimmed V and J ends, which lost 6 bases and 4 bases, there was a span of 18 bases. The CDR3 consists of 15 residues. Germline values: CDR1 MDHEN, CDR2 SYDVKM. The CDR3 DNA follows: TGTGCCAGCAGCCCAAGTGGGGGCGGGCTAGAGACCCAGTACTTC. It is translated as CASSPSGGGLETQYF.

This clonotype has more than one count but fewer than ten. The chain links TRBV3-1 to TRBJ2-2; D gene uncertain. The CDR3 totals 13 residues. Per the germline V gene, CDR1 is LGHDT and CDR2 is YNNKEL (reference sequence). Trimming left V 2 bases short and J 2 bases short, with 3 bases between. In nucleotides, the CDR3 is TGTGCCAGCAGCCAATTAAACACCGGGGAGCTGTTTTTT. Translation: CASSQLNTGELFF.

This clonotype was seen more than once but under ten times. The chain couples TRBV19 to TRBJ2-1, with a tentative D call TRBD1 (5 bases). The CDR3 sequence is 16 residues long. With 6 bases removed from V and 7 bases from J, the gap between germline ends came to 22 bases. Germline CDR1 LNHDA, CDR2 SQIVND (reference sequence). The CDR3 nucleotides read TGTGCCAGTAGCTCACTGGGGCCGCCGTCTATGAATGAGCAGTTCTTC. Its translation is CASSSLGPPSMNEQFF.